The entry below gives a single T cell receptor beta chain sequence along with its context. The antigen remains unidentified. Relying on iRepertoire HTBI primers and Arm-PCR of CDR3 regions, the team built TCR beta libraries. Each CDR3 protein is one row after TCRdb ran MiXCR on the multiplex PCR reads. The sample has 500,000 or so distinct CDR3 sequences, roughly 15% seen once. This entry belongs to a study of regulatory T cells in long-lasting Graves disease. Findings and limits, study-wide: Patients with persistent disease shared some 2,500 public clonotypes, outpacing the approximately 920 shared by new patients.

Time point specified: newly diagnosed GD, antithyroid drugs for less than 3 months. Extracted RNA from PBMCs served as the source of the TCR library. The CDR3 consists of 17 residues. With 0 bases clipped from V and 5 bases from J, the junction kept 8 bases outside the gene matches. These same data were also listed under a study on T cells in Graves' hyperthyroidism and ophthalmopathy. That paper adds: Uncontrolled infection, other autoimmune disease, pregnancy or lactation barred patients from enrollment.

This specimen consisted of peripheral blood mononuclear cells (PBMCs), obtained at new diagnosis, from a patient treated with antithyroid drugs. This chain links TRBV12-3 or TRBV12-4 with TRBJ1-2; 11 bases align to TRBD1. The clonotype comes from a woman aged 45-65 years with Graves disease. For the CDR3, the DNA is TGTGCCAGCAGTTTAGCGCGAGGACAGGGGGCTTATTATGGCTACACCTTC. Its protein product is CASSLARGQGAYYGYTF.